This T cell receptor (beta chain) derives from a study of patients and donors after allogeneic stem cell transplantation. The CDR3 consists of 13 residues. V was pared by 4 bases and J by 5 bases, with 10 bases between. CDR1 SGHRS and CDR2 YFSETQ come from the germline V gene. In TCRdb, the RT-PCR reads were re-called with MiXCR into one record per CDR3 protein. Altogether over 700 distinct CDR3 sequences are present, 23% being singletons, with the ten largest covering about 72%. A few counts support this clonotype. The chain combines TRBV5-1 with TRBJ2-1; weak D call: TRBD1 (5 bases). This TCR was recovered from a human donor who was either an allogeneic HSCT recipient or a stem cell or donor lymphocyte infusion donor (not recorded which). It is not recorded whose cells these are; they may come from a transplant donor. The sequenced material came from blood, either unsorted or a sorted T cell fraction (not recorded which). The CDR3 reads CASSVTQDNEQFF. CDR3 bases: TGCGCCAGCAGCGTGACACAGGACAATGAGCAGTTCTTC.